Below, 21 T cell receptor beta chains from the same sample are listed, as sequenced in a study of response to subunit inactivated influenza vaccine. In TCRdb, the RT-PCR reads were re-called with MiXCR into one record per CDR3 protein. Of about 500,000 distinct CDR3 sequences in the sample, approximately 7.7% were seen once. Sequences were derived from PBMCs from blood, sampled less than 25 months after vaccination. The origin of the receptors is a man between 50 and 69 years old who received an inactivated influenza vaccine.

This clonotype has only a few counts. The V call is TRBV20-1, the J call TRBJ1-1; D unclear. V lost 5 bases and J 9 bases, leaving 13 bases between the germline ends. Germline values: CDR1 DFQATT, CDR2 SNEGSKA (reference sequence). This CDR3 comprises 11 residues. The CDR3 sequence: CSAEGQAKAFF. CDR3 bases: TGCAGTGCTGAGGGCCAAGCAAAAGCTTTCTTT.

This chain uses TRBV29-1 with TRBJ2-1, with 7 nucleotides matching TRBD2. The CDR3 runs to 14 residues. Per germline, CDR1 SQVTM and CDR2 ANQGSEA. V shed 5 bases and J 6 bases; nucleotides not matched to a gene: 10. The CDR3 region has the DNA TGCAGCGTTTTAAGTGGGAGGGCCCTCAATGAGCAGTTCTTC. This encodes CSVLSGRALNEQFF.

This clonotype was found a few times. The chain is built from TRBV28 and TRBJ1-5; maybe TRBD1 (6 bases). V was shortened by 3 bases and J by 3 bases, with 12 bases between the two germline ends. The CDR3 totals 15 residues. Germline V gives CDR1 MDHEN, CDR2 SYDVKM. This CDR3 is CASSLAGQNNQPQHF. The CDR3, as DNA: TGTGCCAGCAGTTTGGCCGGACAGAACAATCAGCCCCAGCATTTT.

This clonotype was counted ten times or more. The rearrangement joins TRBV6-1 to TRBJ2-3, with 7 bases that match TRBD2. V lost 5 bases to trimming and J lost 2 bases; unmatched junction nucleotides: 10. This CDR3 comprises 16 residues. CDR1 is MNHNS, CDR2 SASEGT, per germline. The CDR3 loop reads CASSRTSVPDTDTQYF. CDR3 sequence (DNA): TGTGCCAGCAGTCGAACTAGCGTCCCTGACACAGATACGCAGTATTTT.

The rearrangement joins TRBV5-4 to TRBJ2-2, with a tentative D call TRBD2 (7 bases). From germline, CDR1 is SGHNT and CDR2 YYREEE (reference sequence). This CDR3 spans 16 amino acids. The germline V and J ends were trimmed by 1 base and 5 bases, with 15 bases remaining between them. The chain's CDR3 is CASSLPSGGSTGELFF. CDR3 nucleotides: TGTGCCAGCAGCTTGCCGTCGGGGGGCTCAACCGGGGAGCTGTTTTTT.

This clonotype turned up a few times. V and J are TRBV15 and TRBJ1-2; 7 positions match TRBD1. CDR3 length: 15 residues. From germline, CDR1 is LNHNV and CDR2 YYDKDF (reference sequence). J gave up 2 bases and V 1 base, and 4 bases lay outside the gene matches. This CDR3 reads CATSRGDSPNYGYTF. CDR3 in DNA: TGTGCCACCAGCAGAGGGGACAGTCCAAACTATGGCTACACCTTC.

The rearrangement links TRBV24-1 to TRBJ2-3; D gene unclear. This CDR3 contains 12 residues. V lost 11 bases to trimming and J lost 1 base, with 9 bases between them. The germline gives CDR1 KGHDR, CDR2 SFDVKD. CDR3 bases: TGTGCCATTAGGACCCGCACAGATACGCAGTATTTT. Protein: CAIRTRTDTQYF.

This clonotype was seen only a few times. This chain links TRBV12-3 or TRBV12-4 with TRBJ1-1; D is unresolved. With 3 bases removed from V and 0 bases from J, the gap between germline ends came to 8 bases. The CDR3 has 14 amino acids. CDR3 residues: CASSLWQMNTEAFF. In DNA form, the CDR3 reads TGTGCCAGCAGTTTGTGGCAGATGAACACTGAAGCTTTCTTT.

This chain links TRBV7-9 with TRBJ2-1, with D perhaps matching TRBD2 (5 bases). This CDR3 spans 14 amino acids. V was trimmed by 1 base and J by 7 bases, leaving 11 bases between them. The germline CDR1 and CDR2 sequences are SEHNR and FQNEAQ (reference sequence). The CDR3 nucleotides are TGTGCCAGCAGCTTAGAAGCCGGGATAAATGAGCAGTTCTTC. It is translated as CASSLEAGINEQFF.

The table lists this clonotype with many counts. The rearrangement uses TRBV20-1 and TRBJ2-5, with D unresolved. This CDR3 spans 13 amino acids. V was clipped by 0 bases and J by 3 bases, with 8 bases between them. Germline V gene lookup returns CDR1 DFQATT and CDR2 SNEGSKA (reference sequence). The CDR3 loop reads CSARDLGKETQYF. DNA for the CDR3: TGCAGTGCTAGAGACCTAGGGAAAGAGACCCAGTACTTC.

The chain carries TRBV4-3 and TRBJ1-5; D call uncertain. CDR1 and CDR2 (germline): LGHNA, YSLEER. The germline V and J ends were trimmed by 0 bases and 3 bases, with 12 bases remaining between them. The CDR3 is 16 amino acids. CDR3 nucleotides: TGCGCCAGCAGCCAAGAATATCGGTCTCTCAATCAGCCCCAGCATTTT. Translation: CASSQEYRSLNQPQHF.

This clonotype was counted many times. This chain joins TRBV3-1 and TRBJ1-1, with a tentative D call TRBD1 (6 bases). This CDR3 region has 14 residues. The germline V gene encodes CDR1 LGHDT and CDR2 YNNKEL (reference sequence). V lost 3 bases and J lost 1, with 9 bases in between. The CDR3 protein is CASSHGQPNTEAFF. Written as DNA, the CDR3 is TGTGCCAGCAGCCACGGACAGCCGAACACTGAAGCTTTCTTT.

This clonotype was seen ten or more times. J is TRBJ2-1 and V is TRBV20-1; 12 nucleotides align to TRBD2. This CDR3 spans 15 amino acids. CDR1 is DFQATT, CDR2 SNEGSKA, per germline (reference sequence). The junction had 6 bases not matched to a gene; V was cut back by 1 base and J by 8 bases. For the CDR3, the DNA is TGCAGTGCTAGAGGCGCTAGCGGGAGGGAAGATGAGCAGTTCTTC. It is translated as CSARGASGREDEQFF.

J is TRBJ2-3 and V is TRBV20-1, with a possible D match to TRBD2 (6 bases). Germline-derived CDR1 and CDR2 are DFQATT and SNEGSKA (reference sequence). Between the trimmed V and J ends, which lost 5 bases and 2 bases, there was a span of 14 bases. This CDR3 region has 14 residues. CDR3: CSALARDHTDTQYF. DNA of the CDR3: TGCAGTGCTCTGGCGCGGGACCACACAGATACGCAGTATTTT.

V gene TRBV10-2 combines with J gene TRBJ1-5; D perhaps matches TRBD1 (6 bases). The ends were cut back, 5 bases at V and 5 bases at J, with 10 bases in the middle. This CDR3 region has 13 residues. CDR1 and CDR2 from the germline V gene are WSHSY and SAAADI. The CDR3 sequence: CASSHRADQPQHF. The CDR3 DNA sequence: TGCGCCAGCAGTCACAGGGCTGATCAGCCCCAGCATTTT.

The rearrangement links TRBV20-1 to TRBJ2-7, with D possibly being TRBD2 (6 bases). This CDR3 spans 13 amino acids. Germline assignment: CDR1 DFQATT and CDR2 SNEGSKA (reference sequence). V lost 3 bases and J lost 2, with 11 bases in between. The CDR3 DNA reads as TGCAGTGCTAGCCGAAGCGGGCCCTACGAGCAGTACTTC. Translation gives CSASRSGPYEQYF.

This clonotype was seen a few times. The V and J genes are TRBV15 and TRBJ1-4; D gene ambiguous. The V end was cut by 0 bases, the J end by 5 bases, with 1 base between. The CDR3 extends over 12 amino acids. CDR1 and CDR2 from the germline V gene are LNHNV and YYDKDF (reference sequence). CDR3 loop: CATSRENEKLFF. CDR3 DNA: TGTGCCACCAGCAGAGAAAATGAAAAACTGTTTTTT.

This clonotype was counted between two and nine times. This chain connects TRBV6-5 to TRBJ2-3; the D gene is possibly TRBD2 (6 bases). There are 15 residues in the CDR3. Trimming shortened V by 0 bases and J by 4 bases, and 11 bases separated the two germline ends. From germline, CDR1 is MNHEY and CDR2 SVGAGI. The CDR3 DNA follows: TGTGCCAGCAGTTACTCAGCAGGGAGGCCAGATACGCAGTATTTT. Translated: CASSYSAGRPDTQYF.

The chain links TRBV11-1 to TRBJ1-2; 10 bases map to TRBD1. The V segment lost 5 bases and the J segment 0 bases; nucleotides outside the gene matches: 12. Germline V gene data show CDR1 as SGHAT and CDR2 as FQDESV (reference sequence). The CDR3 consists of 18 residues. The CDR3 here is CASSGDRGLGPTNYGYTF. DNA for the CDR3: TGTGCCAGCAGCGGAGACAGGGGGCTAGGCCCCACTAACTATGGCTACACCTTC.

The chain uses TRBV7-2 and TRBJ2-7; 8 bases are a match to TRBD2. Trimming cost V 3 bases and J 5 bases; bases outside gene matches: 6. Germline-derived CDR1 and CDR2 are SGHTA and FQGNSA. The CDR3 is 14 amino acids. In DNA form, the CDR3 reads TGTGCCAGCAGCTTGGCCGGGACTAGTAACGAGCAGTACTTC. As protein: CASSLAGTSNEQYF.

The rearrangement uses TRBV10-3 and TRBJ2-3; no firm D call. The V gene lost 1 base and the J gene lost 1 base, with 12 bases spanning the gap. Germline CDR1 ENHRY, CDR2 SYGVKD. This CDR3 contains 16 residues. CDR3 sequence: CAISEYLSRGTDTQYF. The CDR3 nucleotides are TGTGCCATCAGTGAGTATCTGTCTAGGGGCACAGATACGCAGTATTTT.